The rows below give T cell receptor beta chains drawn from one sample of a study of human T cells and chemical hapten exposure. TCRdb used MiXCR to reprocess the RACE reads, holding one entry per CDR3 protein. Counted here are roughly 40,000 distinct CDR3 sequences, roughly 12% occurring once; the ten biggest clones make up approximately 2.2%. This material consisted of whole blood, taken in connection with sensitization to the hapten diphenylcyclopropenone (DPC). The source of these receptors is a woman aged 40-49 years with alopecia areata. Some clones in this sample may be carry-over from other donors' samples. CDR3s include the opening cysteine and the closing phenylalanine or tryptophan. The order of the fields is clone size, V gene, J gene, D gene, CDR3 protein, CDR3 DNA. A D gene is named only where the DNA matches it firmly. Not every row has a clone size; where given, it reads once, few, many or a size class.

size: few; V: TRBV9; J: TRBJ2-7; D: NA; CDR3: CASSVGGGSRSYEQYF; DNA: TGTGCCAGCAGCGTAGGAGGAGGGAGCAGATCCTACGAGCAGTACTTC
size: many; V: TRBV19; J: TRBJ2-3; D: NA; CDR3: CASRQDPLAIPTDTQYF; DNA: TGTGCCAGTAGGCAAGACCCCCTAGCGATACCCACAGATACGCAGTATTTT
size: many; V: TRBV14; J: TRBJ2-3; D: TRBD2; CDR3: CASSPYGTSGSTDTQYF; DNA: TGTGCCAGCAGCCCTTACGGGACTAGCGGGAGCACAGATACGCAGTATTTT
size: few; V: TRBV18; J: TRBJ1-1; D: TRBD1; CDR3: CASSPQQGASTEAFF; DNA: TGTGCCAGCTCACCACAACAGGGGGCAAGCACTGAAGCTTTCTTT
size: NA; V: TRBV12-3/TRBV12-4; J: TRBJ2-1; D: TRBD2; CDR3: CASSLVLAGPTTNF; DNA: TGTGCCAGCAGTTTGGTACTAGCGGGACCGACGACGAACTTC
size: many; V: TRBV29-1; J: TRBJ1-4; D: NA; CDR3: CSVIGTTEKLFF; DNA: TGCAGCGTTATAGGGACAACTGAAAAACTGTTTTTT
size: NA; V: TRBV9; J: TRBJ2-3; D: NA; CDR3: CASGRTVLTDTQYF; DNA: TGTGCCAGCGGGCGGACAGTCCTCACAGATACGCAGTATTTT
size: few; V: TRBV28; J: TRBJ2-4; D: NA; CDR3: CASSPQSTLAKNIQYF; DNA: TGTGCCAGCAGTCCACAGAGTACCCTAGCCAAAAACATTCAGTACTTC
size: NA; V: TRBV29-1; J: TRBJ2-3; D: NA; CDR3: CSVDRNTDTQYF; DNA: TGCAGCGTTGACAGGAATACAGATACGCAGTATTTT
size: NA; V: TRBV10-3; J: TRBJ2-5; D: TRBD1; CDR3: CAISPLTGGETQYF; DNA: TGTGCCATCAGCCCCTTGACAGGGGGAGAGACCCAGTACTTC
size: NA; V: TRBV29-1; J: TRBJ1-1; D: TRBD1; CDR3: CSVGPGQPNTEAFF; DNA: TGCAGCGTTGGCCCGGGACAGCCGAACACTGAAGCTTTCTTT
size: many; V: TRBV18; J: TRBJ2-3; D: NA; CDR3: CASSPDRSTDTQYF; DNA: TGTGCCAGCTCACCCGACAGGAGCACAGATACGCAGTATTTT
size: NA; V: TRBV6-5; J: TRBJ2-1; D: NA; CDR3: CASSLDPAGSNEQFF; DNA: TGTGCCAGCAGTCTAGACCCTGCCGGTTCCAATGAGCAGTTCTTC
size: many; V: TRBV6-2/TRBV6-3; J: TRBJ1-1; D: NA; CDR3: CASSVQGRTEAFF; DNA: TGTGCCAGCAGTGTACAGGGAAGGACTGAAGCTTTCTTT
size: few; V: TRBV27; J: TRBJ1-1; D: NA; CDR3: CASTTGAGGYTEAFF; DNA: TGTGCCAGCACCACCGGGGCGGGGGGCTACACTGAAGCTTTCTTT
size: many; V: TRBV15; J: TRBJ1-5; D: NA; CDR3: CATSRLTGLSQPQHF; DNA: TGTGCCACCAGCAGACTGACAGGTCTCTCTCAGCCCCAGCATTTT
size: NA; V: TRBV28; J: TRBJ1-1; D: NA; CDR3: CASLTGLGTEAFF; DNA: TGTGCCAGCCTAACAGGGTTGGGCACTGAAGCTTTCTTT
size: few; V: TRBV12-3/TRBV12-4; J: TRBJ1-4; D: TRBD1; CDR3: CATSTGGGEKLFF; DNA: TGTGCCACCTCGACAGGGGGCGGCGAAAAACTGTTTTTT
size: few; V: TRBV27; J: TRBJ2-5; D: NA; CDR3: CASTPDRGHQETQYF; DNA: TGTGCCAGCACTCCGGACAGAGGACACCAAGAGACCCAGTACTTC
size: NA; V: TRBV5-5; J: TRBJ1-2; D: TRBD1; CDR3: CASRERTGPIGYTF; DNA: TGTGCCAGCCGCGAAAGGACAGGGCCCATTGGCTACACCTTC
size: many; V: TRBV3-1; J: TRBJ1-2; D: NA; CDR3: CASSIMGPNLGYTF; DNA: TGTGCCAGCAGCATAATGGGACCAAACCTGGGCTACACCTTC
size: few; V: TRBV28; J: TRBJ1-2; D: NA; CDR3: CASRSFRDADNYGYTF; DNA: TGTGCCAGCAGGTCATTCAGGGATGCGGACAACTATGGCTACACCTTC
size: few; V: TRBV4-3; J: TRBJ2-5; D: NA; CDR3: CASSQGAGGAETQYF; DNA: TGCGCCAGCAGCCAGGGTGCAGGGGGGGCTGAGACCCAGTACTTC
size: many; V: TRBV5-1; J: TRBJ2-7; D: TRBD1; CDR3: CASSLDREQYF; DNA: TGCGCCAGCAGCCTGGACAGGGAGCAGTACTTC
size: many; V: TRBV29-1; J: TRBJ2-7; D: TRBD1; CDR3: CSVGAGTDFEQYF; DNA: TGCAGCGTGGGCGCCGGGACAGACTTCGAGCAGTACTTC
size: few; V: TRBV4-1; J: TRBJ2-3; D: NA; CDR3: CASSQEREPDTQYF; DNA: TGCGCCAGCAGCCAAGAACGGGAGCCAGATACGCAGTATTTT
size: NA; V: TRBV5-4; J: TRBJ2-6; D: TRBD1; CDR3: CASGPGTGGVMGANVLTF; DNA: TGTGCCAGCGGTCCCGGGACAGGGGGCGTAATGGGGGCCAACGTCCTGACTTTC
size: many; V: TRBV28; J: TRBJ2-1; D: TRBD2; CDR3: CANRGLAGTTPYNEQFF; DNA: TGTGCCAACCGAGGGCTAGCGGGAACCACCCCCTACAATGAGCAGTTCTTC
size: NA; V: TRBV28; J: TRBJ1-5; D: TRBD1; CDR3: CASSLMGQGSNQPQHF; DNA: TGTGCCAGCAGTTTGATGGGACAGGGAAGCAATCAGCCCCAGCATTTT
size: many; V: TRBV6-5; J: TRBJ2-3; D: TRBD2; CDR3: CASSSGLAGRTDTQYF; DNA: TGTGCCAGCAGTTCCGGACTAGCGGGGCGCACAGATACGCAGTATTTT
size: few; V: TRBV28; J: TRBJ2-6; D: NA; CDR3: CASRQGRANVLTF; DNA: TGTGCCAGCAGACAGGGTAGGGCCAACGTCCTGACTTTC
size: many; V: TRBV28; J: TRBJ1-4; D: NA; CDR3: CASRDEKLFF; DNA: TGTGCCAGCAGGGATGAAAAACTGTTTTTT
size: few; V: TRBV2; J: TRBJ1-1; D: NA; CDR3: CASSDSEAFF; DNA: TGTGCCAGTTCTGACAGTGAAGCTTTCTTT
size: NA; V: TRBV28; J: TRBJ2-7; D: NA; CDR3: CASIQGGQEQYF; DNA: TGTGCCAGCATCCAAGGGGGGCAGGAGCAGTACTTC
size: many; V: TRBV27; J: TRBJ1-2; D: NA; CDR3: CASSPRQLTNYGYTF; DNA: TGTGCCAGCAGCCCAAGACAGCTAACAAACTATGGCTACACCTTC
size: few; V: TRBV19; J: TRBJ2-1; D: TRBD2; CDR3: CASSIQVGGVNEQFF; DNA: TGTGCCAGTAGTATCCAGGTGGGAGGGGTCAATGAGCAGTTCTTC